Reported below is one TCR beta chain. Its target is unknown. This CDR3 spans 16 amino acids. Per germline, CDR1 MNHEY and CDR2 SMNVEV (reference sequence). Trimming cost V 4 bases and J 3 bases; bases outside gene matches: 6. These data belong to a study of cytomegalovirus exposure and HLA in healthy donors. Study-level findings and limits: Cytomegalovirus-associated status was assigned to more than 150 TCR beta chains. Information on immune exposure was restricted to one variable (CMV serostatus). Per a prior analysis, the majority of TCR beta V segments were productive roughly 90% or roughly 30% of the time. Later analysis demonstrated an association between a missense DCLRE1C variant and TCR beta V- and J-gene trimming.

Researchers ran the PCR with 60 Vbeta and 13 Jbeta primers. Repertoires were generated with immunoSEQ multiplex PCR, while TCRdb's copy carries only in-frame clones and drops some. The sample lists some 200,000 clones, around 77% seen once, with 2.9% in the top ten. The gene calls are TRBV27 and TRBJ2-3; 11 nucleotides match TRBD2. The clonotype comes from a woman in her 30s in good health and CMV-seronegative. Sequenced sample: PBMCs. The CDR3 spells CASSWTSGPPTDTQYF. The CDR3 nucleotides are TGTGCCAGCAGTTGGACTAGCGGGCCGCCTACAGATACGCAGTATTTT.